These 21 T cell receptor beta chains were all obtained from the same sample, sequenced in a study of cytomegalovirus exposure and HLA in healthy donors. PCR involved 60 Vbeta and 13 Jbeta primers. Here immunoSEQ multiplex PCR was the method, and the copy in TCRdb shows in-frame clones only, minus some. In total, the table holds about 130,000 clones. Sequences were obtained from PBMCs. All receptors come from a middle-aged woman in good health and CMV-seropositive.

The CDR3 is CASSVAGTDQETQYF. Written as DNA, the CDR3 is TGTGCCAGCAGCGTAGCAGGGACAGACCAAGAGACCCAGTACTTC. The chain joins TRBV9 to TRBJ2-5, with TRBD1 matching 7 bases. Trimming took 0 bases from V and 0 from J; bases not matched to a gene: 2. CDR1 is SGDLS, CDR2 YYNGEE, per germline. This CDR3 is 15 amino acids long.

The V call is TRBV28, the J call TRBJ1-5; a possible D gene is TRBD1 (6 bases). CDR1 is MDHEN, CDR2 SYDVKM, per germline. This CDR3 spans 15 amino acids. The V and J ends lost 3 bases and 6 bases respectively, with 15 bases between them. CDR3 DNA: TGTGCCAGCAGTTTGGCAGGGGCCTCGGGTCAGCCCCAGCATTTT. This sequence encodes CASSLAGASGQPQHF.

The J gene is TRBJ2-3, the V gene TRBV5-4; D is possibly TRBD2 (6 bases). The CDR3 is 13 residues long. Trimming left V 2 bases short and J 4 bases short, with 8 bases between. Germline V gives CDR1 SGHNT, CDR2 YYREEE (reference sequence). The chain's CDR3 is CASSFAGPDTQYF. CDR3 coding DNA: TGTGCCAGCAGCTTTGCGGGGCCAGATACGCAGTATTTT.

The chain couples TRBV5-6 to TRBJ1-4, with TRBD1 matching over 10 bases. CDR3 length: 14 amino acids. Germline CDR1 and CDR2: SGHDT and YYEEEE. J lost 10 bases, V lost 3 bases, and 6 bases had no gene match. Here the CDR3 DNA reads TGTGCCAGCAGCTCGACAGGGGGCGAAGGAAAACTGTTTTTT. It encodes CASSSTGGEGKLFF.

DNA for the CDR3: TGCGCCAGCAGCCAAGAAGTTCAGGGTAAGGGTCAGCCCCAGCATTTT. Residues: CASSQEVQGKGQPQHF. The chain is built from TRBV4-1 and TRBJ1-5; the D gene is possibly TRBD1 (5 bases). V shed 0 bases and J shed 6 bases, with 15 bases lying between them. Per the germline V gene, CDR1 is MGHRA and CDR2 is YSYEKL. The CDR3 has 16 residues.

V and J are TRBV30 and TRBJ1-1; D unclear. The ends were cut back, 3 bases at V and 1 base at J, with 9 bases in the middle. The CDR3 is 13 residues long. Germline CDR1 is GTSNPN and CDR2 is SVGIG (reference sequence). CDR3 coding DNA: TGTGCCTGGAGCCGGGGTGAGAACACTGAAGCTTTCTTT. Amino acids: CAWSRGENTEAFF.

The chain combines TRBV27 with TRBJ2-7, with a possible D match to TRBD2 (6 bases). Trimming took 6 bases from V and 2 from J, leaving 20 bases between them. The CDR3 loop spans 16 amino acids. Germline CDR1 MNHEY, CDR2 SMNVEV (reference sequence). The CDR3 nucleotides read TGTGCCAGCAGGGAAGAATGGGGAGGAAGGACCTACGAGCAGTACTTC. This gives the protein CASREEWGGRTYEQYF.

V is TRBV11-1 and J is TRBJ2-7; 7 nucleotides align to TRBD1. The CDR3 is 13 amino acids. Losses at the gene ends were 5 bases for V and 6 bases for J; bases not matched to a gene: 7. The germline V gene encodes CDR1 SGHAT and CDR2 FQDESV (reference sequence). CDR3 region: CASSPGQHGEQYF. The CDR3 DNA follows: TGTGCCAGCAGCCCGGGACAGCATGGCGAGCAGTACTTC. The full variable domain, completed using reference TRBV11-1 and TRBJ2-7, is EAEVAQSPRYKITEKSQAVAFWCDPISGHATLYWYRQILGQGPELLVQFQDESVVDDSQLPKDRFSAERLKGVDSTLKIQPAELGDSAMYLCASSPGQHGEQYFGPGTRLTVT.

The chain couples TRBV19 to TRBJ2-7, with D perhaps TRBD1 (6 bases). CDR1 LNHDA and CDR2 SQIVND come from the germline V gene (reference sequence). V lost 5 bases to trimming and J lost 5 bases, with 13 bases between them. This CDR3 has 13 amino acids. CDR3 amino acids: CASSLNRVHEQYF. CDR3 sequence (DNA): TGTGCCAGTAGTTTAAACAGGGTCCACGAGCAGTACTTC.

The chain couples TRBV11-3 to TRBJ2-5; D uncertain. V lost 4 bases, J lost 7 bases, and 13 bases lay in between. Germline CDR1 reads SGHNT; CDR2 reads YENEEA. The CDR3 sequence is 13 residues long. The CDR3 region has the DNA TGTGCCAGCAGCTCACTGGAGTCGGTGACCCAGTACTTC. Translation gives CASSSLESVTQYF.

V is TRBV5-1 and J is TRBJ2-3, with TRBD2 matching over 7 bases. With 8 bases clipped from V and 2 bases from J, the junction kept 8 bases outside the gene matches. The CDR3 covers 14 residues. Per germline, CDR1 SGHRS and CDR2 YFSETQ. CDR3 protein: CASSGLAATDTQYF. The CDR3, as DNA: TGCGCCAGTTCGGGGCTAGCGGCCACAGATACGCAGTATTTT.

For the CDR3, the DNA is TGCAGCACCAAGGGGTCCCCCTACGAGCAGTACTTC. Translation: CSTKGSPYEQYF. The chain joins TRBV29-1 to TRBJ2-5; a weak D match, TRBD1 (5 bases). The closer fit of TRBJ2-7 to the DNA end suggests the J call may be wrong. Germline loops: CDR1 SQVTM, CDR2 ANQGSEA. The CDR3 totals 12 residues.

The chain recombines TRBV28 with TRBJ1-5; the match to TRBD1 covers 7 bases. V shed 1 base and J 5 bases; nucleotides not matched to a gene: 5. The germline V gene encodes CDR1 MDHEN and CDR2 SYDVKM. The CDR3 covers 15 residues. CDR3 amino acids: CASSLSSRGHQPQHF. CDR3 DNA: TGTGCCAGCAGTTTATCTTCAAGGGGGCATCAGCCCCAGCATTTT.

This chain joins TRBV29-1 and TRBJ1-4; 9 bases map to TRBD1. This CDR3 is built from 14 residues. From germline, CDR1 is SQVTM and CDR2 ANQGSEA. Losses at the gene ends were 6 bases for V and 6 bases for J; bases not matched to a gene: 8. This CDR3 reads CSVTLTGGYEKLFF. The CDR3 DNA reads TGCAGCGTGACCCTGACAGGGGGTTATGAAAAACTGTTTTTT.

The chain carries TRBV4-1 and TRBJ1-2; 7 bases line up with TRBD1. The V gene end was trimmed by 3 bases and the J gene end by 2 bases; junction bases not matched to a gene: 3. Germline V CDR1 and CDR2: MGHRA, YSYEKL. This CDR3 has 14 amino acids. CDR3 sequence: CASSHGTANYGYTF. The CDR3 region has the DNA TGCGCCAGCAGCCATGGGACAGCCAACTATGGCTACACCTTC.

J is TRBJ2-7 and V is TRBV5-1; 12 bases agree with TRBD1. The CDR3 totals 20 residues. V shed 3 bases and J 3 bases; nucleotides not matched to a gene: 19. Germline-derived CDR1 and CDR2 are SGHRS and YFSETQ. The CDR3 sequence: CASSSGGGTGGRQTLYEQYF. CDR3 nucleotides: TGCGCCAGCAGCTCCGGGGGCGGGACAGGGGGCCGCCAGACCCTCTACGAGCAGTACTTC. The full variable domain, in which reference TRBV5-1 and TRBJ2-7 provide the parts outside the CDR3, is KAGVTQTPRYLIKTRGQQVTLSCSPISGHRSVSWYQQTPGQGLQFLFEYFSETQRNKGNFPGRFSGRQFSNSRSEMNVSTLELGDSALYLCASSSGGGTGGRQTLYEQYFGPGTRLTVT.

The rearrangement joins TRBV6-1 to TRBJ2-1; D gene uncertain. The V gene lost 6 bases and the J gene lost 9 bases, with 6 bases spanning the gap. The CDR3 covers 10 residues. CDR1 and CDR2 (germline): MNHNS, SASEGT. In DNA form, the CDR3 reads TGTGCCAGCAGCTTATCTGAGCAGTTCTTC. It specifies CASSLSEQFF.

This chain uses TRBV5-4 with TRBJ2-1, with TRBD1 matching over 8 bases. The trim removed 3 bases at V and 1 base at J, leaving 6 bases unmatched. This CDR3 is built from 16 residues. Germline V CDR1 and CDR2: SGHNT, YYREEE (reference sequence). The CDR3 DNA is TGTGCCAGCAGCTCCCGGGACAGGCCGTCCTACAATGAGCAGTTCTTC. It is translated as CASSSRDRPSYNEQFF.

The CDR3 loop reads CASSPRVLLLNTEAFF. CDR3 coding DNA: TGTGCCAGCAGCCCCAGGGTTCTCCTCCTGAACACTGAAGCTTTCTTT. This chain connects TRBV7-9 to TRBJ1-1; D perhaps matches TRBD1 (5 bases). CDR3 length: 16 residues. V lost 5 bases and J 0 bases, leaving 16 bases between the germline ends. Germline CDR1 is SEHNR and CDR2 is FQNEAQ (reference sequence).

The V gene is TRBV10-1, the J gene TRBJ2-2; 11 bases line up with TRBD2. In germline, CDR1 is WNHNN, CDR2 SYGVQD (reference sequence). CDR3 length: 14 residues. V lost 1 base to trimming and J lost 10 bases; unmatched junction nucleotides: 2. This CDR3 is CASSELTSGAELFF. DNA of the CDR3: TGCGCCAGCAGTGAGTTGACTAGCGGGGCGGAGCTGTTTTTT.

The chain is built from TRBV28 and TRBJ2-2; 8 bases align to TRBD2. Germline V gene lookup returns CDR1 MDHEN and CDR2 SYDVKM. J gave up 2 bases and V 7 bases, and 9 bases lay outside the gene matches. The CDR3 consists of 16 residues. For the CDR3, the DNA is TGTGCCAGCACCACCGGGAGGGGAGGAAACACCGGGGAGCTGTTTTTT. It codes for CASTTGRGGNTGELFF.